Below are 20 T cell receptor beta chains sequenced from a single sample in a study of cytomegalovirus exposure and HLA in healthy donors. The PCR employed 60 Vbeta primers together with 13 Jbeta primers. Clones were read by immunoSEQ multiplex PCR, and TCRdb kept only the in-frame ones, dropping some. The data contain around 200,000 clones, roughly 79% of them singletons. The source material was PBMCs. All receptors derive from a woman younger than 45 in good health and CMV-seropositive.

V gene TRBV10-3 combines with J gene TRBJ2-1; no clear D. This CDR3 contains 16 residues. Germline-derived CDR1 and CDR2 are ENHRY and SYGVKD. The V gene lost 5 bases and the J gene lost 5 bases, with 19 bases spanning the gap. The CDR3 is CAISLLNLRTNNEQFF. CDR3 nucleotides: TGTGCCATCAGTCTCTTGAACCTACGTACTAACAATGAGCAGTTCTTC.

This clone was detected only a few times. The chain carries TRBV4-1 and TRBJ1-5, with 9 bases that match TRBD1. Per the germline V gene, CDR1 is MGHRA and CDR2 is YSYEKL. V was pared by 4 bases and J by 6 bases, with 4 bases of the junction left unmatched. This CDR3 spans 14 amino acids. The CDR3 DNA is TGCGCCAGCAGCCTGGGACAGGGAGGTCAGCCCCAGCATTTT. It encodes CASSLGQGGQPQHF.

The chain combines TRBV6-6 with TRBJ1-5, with D perhaps TRBD1 (6 bases). Trimming shortened V by 4 bases and J by 5 bases, and 12 bases separated the two germline ends. The CDR3 length is 14 residues. From germline, CDR1 is MNHNY and CDR2 SVGAGI (reference sequence). In DNA, the CDR3 is TGTGCCAGCAGTTCCAAGACAGGTGATCAGCCCCAGCATTTT. It encodes CASSSKTGDQPQHF.

Worth noting for this clone: Without the conserved terminal phenylalanine or tryptophan, this CDR3 likely stems from a read error. Because the CDR3's place on the DNA is in doubt, the DNA is left out and the CDR3 is given as listed by TCRdb. This chain joins TRBV6-1 and TRBJ1-1; the table names TRBD1, a call not compared with the DNA. The CDR3 is 8 residues long, counting both termini. The germline gives CDR1 MNHNS, CDR2 SASEGT. CDR3 loop: CASRYRVR.

The chain is built from TRBV5-1 and TRBJ1-2, with 8 nucleotides matching TRBD1. Germline lookup yields CDR1 SGHRS and CDR2 YFSETQ. J gave up 4 bases and V 4 bases, and 3 bases lay outside the gene matches. There are 13 residues in the CDR3. CDR3 protein: CASSPGQGYGYTF. DNA for the CDR3: TGCGCCAGCAGCCCCGGACAGGGCTATGGCTACACCTTC.

The rearrangement uses TRBV10-3 and TRBJ2-7; D is possibly TRBD1 (5 bases). CDR1 is ENHRY, CDR2 SYGVKD, per germline. This CDR3 is 12 amino acids long. Trimming left V 7 bases short and J 7 bases short, with 14 bases between. This CDR3 reads CAIKSPGREQYF. The CDR3 coding sequence is TGTGCCATCAAGTCGCCAGGGCGAGAGCAGTACTTC.

V is TRBV7-2 and J is TRBJ1-2; 7 bases are a match to TRBD1. Germline CDR1 and CDR2: SGHTA and FQGNSA. The CDR3 has 16 residues. V gave up 4 bases and J gave up 0 bases; unmatched junction bases: 8. CDR3 in DNA: TGTGCCAGCAGCTGGGGGACAGACATAGCTAACTATGGCTACACCTTC. As protein: CASSWGTDIANYGYTF.

The chain has TRBV30 and TRBJ1-2; a possible D gene is TRBD1 (5 bases). There are 12 residues in the CDR3. V gave up 2 bases and J gave up 3 bases, with 7 bases separating them. Germline V CDR1 and CDR2: GTSNPN, SVGIG (reference sequence). The CDR3 sequence is CAWSRGDYGYTF. For the CDR3, the DNA is TGTGCCTGGAGTCGGGGGGACTATGGCTACACCTTC.

The chain combines TRBV11-3 with TRBJ2-7; TRBD2 matches at 8 bases. The CDR3 totals 15 residues. In germline, CDR1 is SGHNT, CDR2 YENEEA. V shed 4 bases, J shed 2 bases, and the junction held 7 bases outside the gene matches. CDR3 protein: CASSYGLARPYEQYF. CDR3 nucleotides: TGTGCCAGCAGCTACGGACTAGCTAGACCCTACGAGCAGTACTTC.

The J gene is TRBJ1-1, the V gene TRBV28; a possible D gene is TRBD1 (5 bases). The germline V gene encodes CDR1 MDHEN and CDR2 SYDVKM. CDR3 length: 12 amino acids. V lost 6 bases to trimming and J lost 5 bases, with 10 bases between them. CDR3 in DNA: TGTGCCAGCAGCTCCCCAGGGACTGAAGCTTTCTTT. It codes for CASSSPGTEAFF.

J is TRBJ1-1 and V is TRBV19; D is ambiguous. The CDR3 runs to 15 residues. The germline gives CDR1 LNHDA, CDR2 SQIVND (reference sequence). Deletions cut 5 bases from V and 5 bases from J, with 18 bases between. CDR3 DNA: TGTGCCAGTAGTCCTACGGGATTGTTGGGGACTGAAGCTTTCTTT. Amino acid sequence: CASSPTGLLGTEAFF.

V and J are TRBV15 and TRBJ2-1, with 14 bases matching TRBD2. Germline V lookup: CDR1 LNHNV, CDR2 YYDKDF (reference sequence). CDR3 length: 15 residues. J gave up 13 bases and V 1 base, and 6 bases lay outside the gene matches. This chain's CDR3 is CATSRGLAGGITQFF. The CDR3 DNA sequence: TGTGCCACCAGCAGAGGACTAGCGGGAGGGATCACACAGTTCTTC.

The J gene is TRBJ1-1, the V gene TRBV11-2, with 7 bases fitting TRBD1. The ends lost 1 base at V and 3 bases at J; junction bases unmatched: 8. CDR1 is SGHAT and CDR2 is FQNNGV in the germline V gene. The CDR3 totals 16 residues. This chain's CDR3 is CASSLGQGYEDTEAFF. Written as DNA, the CDR3 is TGTGCCAGCAGCTTAGGACAGGGTTATGAGGACACTGAAGCTTTCTTT.

A single count supports this clone. This chain links TRBV5-1 with TRBJ2-6; no clear D. The CDR3 is made up of 17 amino acids. The V and J ends lost 2 bases and 0 bases respectively, with 12 bases between them. CDR1 is SGHRS and CDR2 is YFSETQ in the germline V gene. CDR3 region: CASSLLSPSSGANVLTF. CDR3 in DNA: TGCGCCAGCAGCTTATTGTCTCCGAGCTCTGGGGCCAACGTCCTGACTTTC.

This rearrangement joins TRBV7-2 to TRBJ2-3; 13 positions match TRBD2. The CDR3 is 17 amino acids. J was trimmed by 5 bases and V by 0 bases; bases with no gene match: 5. Germline V gene lookup returns CDR1 SGHTA and CDR2 FQGNSA. CDR3 sequence reads: CASSLAGLAGQQDTQYF. The CDR3, as DNA: TGTGCCAGCAGCTTAGCGGGACTAGCGGGACAACAAGATACGCAGTATTTT.

In this sample, this clone turned up many times. CDR3 coding DNA: TGCGCCAGCAGCCCGTTAACGGGTGTCAATGAGCAGTTCTTC. Its protein is CASSPLTGVNEQFF. The gene calls are TRBV4-1 and TRBJ2-1; D is ambiguous. The CDR3 has 14 amino acids. V gave up 4 bases and J gave up 6 bases, with 13 bases separating them. Germline CDR1 and CDR2: MGHRA and YSYEKL.

In its sample, this clone was seen a few times. J is TRBJ1-2 and V is TRBV2, with TRBD1 identical over 12 bases. After removal of 7 bases from V and 8 bases from J, the junction contained 5 bases not matched to a gene. Germline values: CDR1 SNHLY, CDR2 FYNNEI. The CDR3 covers 13 residues. The chain's CDR3 is CASTPGQGAGYTF. The CDR3 region has the DNA TGTGCCAGCACCCCGGGACAGGGGGCGGGCTACACCTTC. Combining the CDR3 with reference TRBV2 and TRBJ1-2 gives the whole variable domain EPEVTQTPSHQVTQMGQEVILRCVPISNHLYFYWYRQILGQKVEFLVSFYNNEISEKSEIFDDQFSVERPDGSNFTLKIRSTKLEDSAMYFCASTPGQGAGYTFGSGTRLTVV.

The chain joins TRBV5-1 to TRBJ2-6; D is ambiguous. Germline loops: CDR1 SGHRS, CDR2 YFSETQ. Trimming removed 0 bases at V and 1 base at J, with 8 bases between. This CDR3 is 16 amino acids long. The CDR3 protein is CASSLAVVSGANVLTF. The CDR3 region has the DNA TGCGCCAGCAGCTTGGCGGTCGTATCTGGGGCCAACGTCCTGACTTTC.

The chain links TRBV18 to TRBJ1-2, with TRBD1 identical over 12 bases. V lost 3 bases to trimming and J lost 6 bases; unmatched junction nucleotides: 2. Germline loops: CDR1 KGHSH, CDR2 LQKENI. CDR3 length equals 14 residues. CDR3 nucleotides: TGTGCCAGCTCACCCGGGACAGGGGGCGATGGCTACACCTTC. Translating gives CASSPGTGGDGYTF. Full variable domain (rest looked up from reference TRBV18 and TRBJ1-2): NAGVMQNPRHLVRRRGQEARLRCSPMKGHSHVYWYRQLPEEGLKFMVYLQKENIIDESGMPKERFSAEFPKEGPSILRIQQVVRGDSAAYFCASSPGTGGDGYTFGSGTRLTVV.

The rearrangement links TRBV4-3 to TRBJ2-1; D remains ambiguous. The length of the CDR3 is 19 residues. From germline, CDR1 is LGHNA and CDR2 YSLEER. The V gene lost 0 bases and the J gene lost 4 bases, with 22 bases spanning the gap. For the CDR3, the DNA is TGCGCCAGCAGCCAAGAAGATCCTCTATGGGCGTCTGAATACAATGAGCAGTTCTTC. This sequence encodes CASSQEDPLWASEYNEQFF.